This TCR beta chain appears in the sequencing data of a study of cytomegalovirus exposure and HLA in healthy donors. Study-level results: An analysis that was carried out later associated 16,000 or so TCR beta sequences with HLA alleles at 0.05 false discovery rate.

This clone was recorded a few times. As yet, its antigen is unknown. PCR involved 60 Vbeta and 13 Jbeta primers. This table comes from immunoSEQ multiplex PCR, and its TCRdb copy is limited to in-frame clones, with some not included. This sample has under 200,000 clones, with about 65% found just once. This receptor was identified in a woman between 18 and 29 years old in good health and CMV-seropositive. Material for sequencing was PBMCs.

CDR3 nucleotide sequence: TGTGCCTGGGGACAGGTCAGCACTGAAGCTTTCTTT. Translated, it gives CAWGQVSTEAFF. This chain links TRBV30 with TRBJ1-1; TRBD1 agrees at 7 bases. V shed 5 bases and J 4 bases; nucleotides not matched to a gene: 4. Germline values: CDR1 GTSNPN, CDR2 SVGIG (reference sequence). The CDR3 has 12 amino acids.